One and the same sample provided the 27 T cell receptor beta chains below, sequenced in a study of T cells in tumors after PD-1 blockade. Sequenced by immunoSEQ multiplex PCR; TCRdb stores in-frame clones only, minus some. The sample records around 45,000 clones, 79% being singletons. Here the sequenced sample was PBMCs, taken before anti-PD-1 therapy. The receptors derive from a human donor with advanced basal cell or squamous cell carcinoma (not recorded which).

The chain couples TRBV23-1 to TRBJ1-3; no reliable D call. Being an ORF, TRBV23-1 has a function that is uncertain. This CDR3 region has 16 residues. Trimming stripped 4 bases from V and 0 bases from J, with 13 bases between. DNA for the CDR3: TGCGCCAGCAGTCCTACGGACGGAGACTCTGGAAACACCATATATTTT. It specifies CASSPTDGDSGNTIYF.

CDR3 bases: TGTGCCAGCTCACTCGGGACAGTACCTAACTATGGCTACACCTTC. It is translated as CASSLGTVPNYGYTF. The genes are TRBV18 and TRBJ1-2; 7 bases are shared with TRBD1. CDR1 and CDR2 (germline): KGHSH, LQKENI. This CDR3 contains 15 residues. V was clipped by 4 bases and J by 0 bases; unmatched bases: 5.

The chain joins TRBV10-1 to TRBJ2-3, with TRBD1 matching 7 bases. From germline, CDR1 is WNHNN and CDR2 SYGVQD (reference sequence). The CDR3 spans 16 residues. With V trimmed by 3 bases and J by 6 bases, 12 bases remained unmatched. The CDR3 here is CASSDSEGAHLDTQYF. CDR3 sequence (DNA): TGCGCCAGCAGTGATAGTGAGGGGGCGCATTTGGATACGCAGTATTTT.

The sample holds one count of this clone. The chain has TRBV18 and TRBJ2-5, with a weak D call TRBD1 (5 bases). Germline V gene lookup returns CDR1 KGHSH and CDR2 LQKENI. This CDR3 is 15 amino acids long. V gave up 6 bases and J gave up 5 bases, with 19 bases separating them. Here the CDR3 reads CASSRPGSRVETQYF. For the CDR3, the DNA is TGTGCCAGCTCCCGCCCCGGTAGCAGGGTTGAGACCCAGTACTTC.

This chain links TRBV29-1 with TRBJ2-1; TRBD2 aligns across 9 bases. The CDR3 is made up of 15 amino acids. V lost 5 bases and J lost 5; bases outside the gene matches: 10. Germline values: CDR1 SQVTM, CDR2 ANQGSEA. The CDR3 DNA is TGCAGCGTTCCTTTAGGAGCGGGGGGCCACAATGAGCAGTTCTTC. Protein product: CSVPLGAGGHNEQFF.

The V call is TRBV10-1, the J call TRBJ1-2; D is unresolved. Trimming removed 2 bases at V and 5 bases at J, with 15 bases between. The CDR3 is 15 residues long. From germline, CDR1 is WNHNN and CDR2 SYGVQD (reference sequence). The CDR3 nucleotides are TGCGCCAGCAGTGAGAGGTCAGCCCTCTTTTATGGCTACACCTTC. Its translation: CASSERSALFYGYTF.

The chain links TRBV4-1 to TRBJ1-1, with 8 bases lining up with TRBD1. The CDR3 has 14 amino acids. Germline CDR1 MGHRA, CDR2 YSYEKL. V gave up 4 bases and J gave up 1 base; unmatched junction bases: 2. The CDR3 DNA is TGCGCCAGCAGCCCGGACAGGGCGAACACTGAAGCTTTCTTT. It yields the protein CASSPDRANTEAFF.

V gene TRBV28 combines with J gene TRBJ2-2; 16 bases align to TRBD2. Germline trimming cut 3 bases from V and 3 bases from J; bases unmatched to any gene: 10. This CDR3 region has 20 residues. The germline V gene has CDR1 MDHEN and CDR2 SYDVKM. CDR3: CASSLYPPGLAGGDTGELFF. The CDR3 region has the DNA TGTGCCAGCAGTTTGTACCCCCCGGGACTAGCGGGAGGGGACACCGGGGAGCTGTTTTTT.

CDR3 amino acids: CAGTARNTGELFF. For the CDR3, the DNA is TGTGCTGGGACCGCACGGAACACCGGGGAGCTGTTTTTT. The rearrangement uses TRBV2 and TRBJ2-2; D tentatively reads TRBD1 or TRBD2 (5 bases each). The CDR3 is 13 amino acids. In germline, CDR1 is SNHLY, CDR2 FYNNEI.

CDR3 loop: CASTPSRGQGVSGYGYTF. The CDR3, as DNA: TGTGCCAGTACCCCAAGCAGGGGACAGGGCGTAAGCGGCTATGGCTACACCTTC. The chain recombines TRBV19 with TRBJ1-2; 9 bases match TRBD1. The germline V gene has CDR1 LNHDA and CDR2 SQIVND (reference sequence). The CDR3 has 18 residues. The junction had 19 bases not matched to a gene; V was cut back by 7 bases and J by 4 bases.

CDR3: CASSLLAGLNEQYF. CDR3 sequence (DNA): TGTGCCAGCAGCTTACTAGCGGGCCTGAACGAGCAGTACTTC. This rearrangement joins TRBV7-9 to TRBJ2-7; 8 bases align to TRBD2. The CDR3 contains 14 residues. Germline CDR1 is SEHNR and CDR2 is FQNEAQ (reference sequence). The junction had 5 bases not matched to a gene; V was cut back by 2 bases and J by 5 bases.

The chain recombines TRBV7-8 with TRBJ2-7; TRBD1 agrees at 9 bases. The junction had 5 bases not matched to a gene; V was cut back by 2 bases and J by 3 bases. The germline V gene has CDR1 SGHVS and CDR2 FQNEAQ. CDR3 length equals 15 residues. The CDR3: CASSLRTTGGYEQYF. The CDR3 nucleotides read TGTGCCAGCAGCTTAAGGACGACAGGGGGCTACGAGCAGTACTTC.

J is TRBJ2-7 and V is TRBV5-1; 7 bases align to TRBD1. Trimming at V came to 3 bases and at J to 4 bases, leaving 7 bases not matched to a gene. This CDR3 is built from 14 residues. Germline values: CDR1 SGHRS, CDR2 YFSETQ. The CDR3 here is CASSSGTDFYEQYF. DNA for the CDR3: TGCGCCAGCAGCTCCGGGACAGACTTTTACGAGCAGTACTTC.

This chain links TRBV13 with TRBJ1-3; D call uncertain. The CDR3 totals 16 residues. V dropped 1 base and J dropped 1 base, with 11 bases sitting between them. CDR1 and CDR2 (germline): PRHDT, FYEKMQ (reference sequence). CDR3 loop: CASSLEGYSSGNTIYF. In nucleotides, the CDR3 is TGTGCCAGCAGCTTAGAAGGTTACTCGTCTGGAAACACCATATATTTT.

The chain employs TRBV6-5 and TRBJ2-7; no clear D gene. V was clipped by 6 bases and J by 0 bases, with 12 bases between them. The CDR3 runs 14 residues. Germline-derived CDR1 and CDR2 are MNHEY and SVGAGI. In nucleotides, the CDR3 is TGTGCCAGCAGGGCCAGAGAAAGCTCCTACGAGCAGTACTTC. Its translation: CASRARESSYEQYF.

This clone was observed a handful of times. CDR3 DNA: TGCGCCAGCAGCTTGGCCGGACAGGCTAATTCACCCCTCCACTTT. Encoded protein: CASSLAGQANSPLHF. The chain recombines TRBV5-1 with TRBJ1-6; 7 bases are a match to TRBD1. The CDR3 length is 15 residues. Trimming took 0 bases from V and 6 from J; bases not matched to a gene: 3. Germline CDR1 and CDR2: SGHRS and YFSETQ.

The CDR3 reads CASSEAFVISPSYTF. The DNA of the CDR3 is TGTGCCAGCAGTGAAGCCTTCGTGATATCACCATCCTACACCTTC. This sequence joins TRBV6-1 and TRBJ1-2; no definite D call. The CDR3 is 15 amino acids. The germline V gene encodes CDR1 MNHNS and CDR2 SASEGT. Trimming removed 0 bases at V and 10 bases at J, with 18 bases between.

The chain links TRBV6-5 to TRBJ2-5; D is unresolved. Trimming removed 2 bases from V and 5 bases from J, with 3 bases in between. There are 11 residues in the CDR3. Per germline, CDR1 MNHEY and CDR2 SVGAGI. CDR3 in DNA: TGTGCCAGCAGTTACGAGGAGACCCAGTACTTC. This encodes CASSYEETQYF.

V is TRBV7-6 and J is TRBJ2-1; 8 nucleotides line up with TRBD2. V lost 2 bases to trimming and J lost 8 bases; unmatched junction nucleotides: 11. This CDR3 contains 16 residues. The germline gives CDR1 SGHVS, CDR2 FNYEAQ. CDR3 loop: CASSLPGGAKGDEQFF. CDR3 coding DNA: TGTGCCAGCAGCTTACCCGGGGGGGCCAAGGGGGATGAGCAGTTCTTC.

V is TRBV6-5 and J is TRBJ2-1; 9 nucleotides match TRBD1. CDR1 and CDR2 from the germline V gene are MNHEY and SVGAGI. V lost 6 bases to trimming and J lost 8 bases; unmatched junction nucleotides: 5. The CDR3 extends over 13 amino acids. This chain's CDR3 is CASRGDRVHEQFF. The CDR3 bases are TGTGCCAGCAGGGGGGACAGGGTACATGAGCAGTTCTTC.

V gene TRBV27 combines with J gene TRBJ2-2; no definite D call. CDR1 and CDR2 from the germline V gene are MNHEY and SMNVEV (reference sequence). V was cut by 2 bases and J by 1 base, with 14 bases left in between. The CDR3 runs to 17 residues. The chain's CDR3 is CASSLDFVRVNTGELFF. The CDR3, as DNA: TGTGCCAGCAGTTTAGATTTTGTGAGAGTGAACACCGGGGAGCTGTTTTTT.

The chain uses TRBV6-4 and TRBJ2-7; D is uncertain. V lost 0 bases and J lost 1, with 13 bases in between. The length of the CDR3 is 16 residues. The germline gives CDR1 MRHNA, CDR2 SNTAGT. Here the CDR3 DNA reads TGTGCCAGCAGTGACTCGACTCCGATTAGGTCCTACGAGCAGTACTTC. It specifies CASSDSTPIRSYEQYF.

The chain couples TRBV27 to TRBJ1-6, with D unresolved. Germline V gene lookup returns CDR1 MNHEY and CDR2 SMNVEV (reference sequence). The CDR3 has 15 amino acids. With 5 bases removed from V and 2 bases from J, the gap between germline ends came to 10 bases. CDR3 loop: CASSPSGTYNSPLHF. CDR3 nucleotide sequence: TGTGCCAGCAGTCCCTCGGGCACCTATAATTCACCCCTCCACTTT.

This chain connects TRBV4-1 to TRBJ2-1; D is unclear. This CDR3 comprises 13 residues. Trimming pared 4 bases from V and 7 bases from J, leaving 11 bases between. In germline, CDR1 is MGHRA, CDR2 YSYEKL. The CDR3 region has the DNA TGCGCCAGCAGCCCCTGGACGTTAAATGAGCAGTTCTTC. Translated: CASSPWTLNEQFF.

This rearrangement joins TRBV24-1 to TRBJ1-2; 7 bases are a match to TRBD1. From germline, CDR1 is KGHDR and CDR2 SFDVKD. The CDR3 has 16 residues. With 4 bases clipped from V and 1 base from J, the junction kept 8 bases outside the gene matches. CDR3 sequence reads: CATSDPGQPYNYGYTF. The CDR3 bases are TGTGCCACCAGTGACCCGGGACAGCCGTATAACTATGGCTACACCTTC.

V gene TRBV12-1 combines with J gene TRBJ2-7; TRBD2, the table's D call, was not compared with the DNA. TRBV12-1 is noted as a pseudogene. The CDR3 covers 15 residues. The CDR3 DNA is TGTGCCAGCAGATCGCTAGTAGCGGGCTCCTACGAGCAGTACTTC. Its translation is CASRSLVAGSYEQYF.

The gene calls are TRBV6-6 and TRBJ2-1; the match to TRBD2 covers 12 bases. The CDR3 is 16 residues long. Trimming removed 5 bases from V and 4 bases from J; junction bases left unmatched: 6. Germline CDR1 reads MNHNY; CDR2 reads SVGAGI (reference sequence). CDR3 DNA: TGTGCCAGCAGTATACTAGCGGGGGGCGAATACAATGAGCAGTTCTTC. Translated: CASSILAGGEYNEQFF.